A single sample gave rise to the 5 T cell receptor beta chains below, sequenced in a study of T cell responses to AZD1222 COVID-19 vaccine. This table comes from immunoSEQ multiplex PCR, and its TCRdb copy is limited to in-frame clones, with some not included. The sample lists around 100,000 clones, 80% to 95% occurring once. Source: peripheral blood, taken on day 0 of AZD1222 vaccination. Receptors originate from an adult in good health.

The CDR3 nucleotides read TGTGCCAGCAGGAGACCTATGGGCAATGAGCAGTTCTTC. Protein: CASRRPMGNEQFF. This chain uses TRBV27 with TRBJ2-1; D is uncertain. The V end was cut by 6 bases, the J end by 6 bases, with 12 bases between. Germline loops: CDR1 MNHEY, CDR2 SMNVEV (reference sequence). This CDR3 contains 13 residues.

The CDR3 DNA reads TGTGCCAGCAGCTTAACGTGGGGGAGCAATCAGCCCCAGCATTTT. This encodes CASSLTWGSNQPQHF. V and J are TRBV7-2 and TRBJ1-5; D is possibly TRBD1 (5 bases). This CDR3 is 15 amino acids long. Trimming removed 2 bases at V and 1 base at J, with 9 bases between. Germline CDR1 and CDR2: SGHTA and FQGNSA.

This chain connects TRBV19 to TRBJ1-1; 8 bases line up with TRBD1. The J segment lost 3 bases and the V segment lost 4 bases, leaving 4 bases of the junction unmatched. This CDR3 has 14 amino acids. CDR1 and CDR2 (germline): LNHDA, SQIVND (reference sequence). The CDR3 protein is CASSNHRGYTEAFF. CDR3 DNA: TGTGCCAGTAGTAACCACAGGGGGTACACTGAAGCTTTCTTT. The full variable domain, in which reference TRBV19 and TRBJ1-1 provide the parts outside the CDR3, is DGGITQSPKYLFRKEGQNVTLSCEQNLNHDAMYWYRQDPGQGLRLIYYSQIVNDFQKGDIAEGYSVSREKKESFPLTVTSAQKNPTAFYLCASSNHRGYTEAFFGQGTRLTVV.

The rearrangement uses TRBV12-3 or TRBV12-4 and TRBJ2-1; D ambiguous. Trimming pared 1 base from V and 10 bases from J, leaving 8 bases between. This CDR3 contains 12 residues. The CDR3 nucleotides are TGTGCCAGCAGTTTAGGCTCTGGGGAGCAGTTCTTC. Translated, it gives CASSLGSGEQFF.

CDR3 DNA: TGTGCCAGCAGCTTACCCCCCGGTGGAGGGGGCGAGCAGTACTTC. Amino acids: CASSLPPGGGGEQYF. The gene calls are TRBV7-9 and TRBJ2-7; D tentatively reads TRBD1 or TRBD2 (6 bases each). Between the trimmed V and J ends, which lost 2 bases and 6 bases, there was a span of 17 bases. The CDR3 covers 15 residues. Germline V gene sequence: CDR1 SEHNR, CDR2 FQNEAQ (reference sequence).